This T cell receptor beta chain originates from a study of OX40 agonist ivuxolimab in advanced cancers. The repertoire was sequenced with immunoSEQ multiplex PCR; TCRdb's copy has only in-frame clones and lacks some. The table records approximately 54,000 clones, 80% to 95% of them present only once. This CDR3 is 14 amino acids long. The germline V gene has CDR1 SGHAT and CDR2 FQNNGV. V lost 5 bases, J lost 0 bases, and 11 bases lay in between. This receptor was obtained from an adult with an advanced solid tumor such as melanoma, head and neck, liver or kidney cancer. The chain recombines TRBV11-2 with TRBJ2-7, with a possible D match to TRBD1 (6 bases). The material sequenced was CD4+ or CD8+ T cells sorted from blood, taken in a trial of the OX40 agonist ivuxolimab. The CDR3 DNA sequence: TGTGCCAGCAGCACTCAGGGGAGCTCCTACGAGCAGTACTTC. Residues: CASSTQGSSYEQYF. Complete variable domain (other parts from reference TRBV11-2 and TRBJ2-7): EAGVAQSPRYKIIEKRQSVAFWCNPISGHATLYWYQQILGQGPKLLIQFQNNGVVDDSQLPKDRFSAERLKGVDSTLKIQPAKLEDSAVYLCASSTQGSSYEQYFGPGTRLTVT.